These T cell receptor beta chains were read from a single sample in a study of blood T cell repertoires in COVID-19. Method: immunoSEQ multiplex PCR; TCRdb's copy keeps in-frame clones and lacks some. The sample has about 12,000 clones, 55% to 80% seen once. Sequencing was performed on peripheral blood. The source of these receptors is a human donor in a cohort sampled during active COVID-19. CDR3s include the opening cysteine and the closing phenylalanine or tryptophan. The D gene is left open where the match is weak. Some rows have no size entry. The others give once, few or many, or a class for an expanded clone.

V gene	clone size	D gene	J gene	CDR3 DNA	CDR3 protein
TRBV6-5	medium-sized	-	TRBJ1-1	TGTGCCAGCAAAATGGACACCATGAACACTGAAGCTTTCTTT	CASKMDTMNTEAFF
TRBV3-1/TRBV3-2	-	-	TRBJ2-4	TGTGCCAGCAGCCCGAGGGCGGGTCGAGCCAAAAACATTCAGTACTTC	CASSPRAGRAKNIQYF
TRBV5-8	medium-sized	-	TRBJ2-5	TGTGCCAGCAGCCCTCTATTAGGGGTGCAGACCCAGTACTTC	CASSPLLGVQTQYF
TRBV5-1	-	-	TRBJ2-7	TGCGCCAGCAGCTTGTGGGCGGGAACTCCCTACGAGCAGTACTTC	CASSLWAGTPYEQYF
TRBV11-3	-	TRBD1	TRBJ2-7	TGTGCCAGCAGCCCACGGACAGGCTACGAGCAGTACTTC	CASSPRTGYEQYF
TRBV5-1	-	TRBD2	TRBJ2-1	TGCGCCAGCACTAGCGGGGAATACAATGAGCAGTTCTTC	CASTSGEYNEQFF
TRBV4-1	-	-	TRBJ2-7	TGCGCCAGCAGCCAAGATTGGGCCGTAGGCGAGCAGTACTTC	CASSQDWAVGEQYF
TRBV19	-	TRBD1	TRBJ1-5	TGTGCCAGTAGTCGGACAGGGACGAATCAGCCCCAGCATTTT	CASSRTGTNQPQHF
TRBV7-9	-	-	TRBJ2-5	TGTGCCAGCAGCGCGCGGGTTAGCCAAGAGACCCAGTACTTC	CASSARVSQETQYF
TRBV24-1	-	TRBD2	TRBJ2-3	TGTGCCACCAGTGATAGGAGCGGGAGCGGCAGCACAGATACGCAGTATTTT	CATSDRSGSGSTDTQYF
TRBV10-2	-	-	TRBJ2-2	TGCGCCAGCAGTGAGTCGAGTGCTCTTAACACCGGGGAGCTGTTTTTT	CASSESSALNTGELFF
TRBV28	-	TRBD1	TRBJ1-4	TGTGCCAGCAGTTTAGGAAGGGGGCCTGGGAATGAAAAACTGTTTTTT	CASSLGRGPGNEKLFF
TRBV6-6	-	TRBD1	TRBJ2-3	TGTGCCAGCAACTACAGGGGTACAAGCACAGATACGCAGTATTTT	CASNYRGTSTDTQYF
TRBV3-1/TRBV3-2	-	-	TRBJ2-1	TGTGCCAGCAGCCAAATATACAATGAGCAGTTCTTC	CASSQIYNEQFF
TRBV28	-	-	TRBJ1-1	TGTGCCAGCAGCCCCCCGGGGTTCACTGAAGCTTTCTTT	CASSPPGFTEAFF
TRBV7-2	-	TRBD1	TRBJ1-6	TGTGCCAGCCGAACGACAGGGGGGAATTCACCCCTCCACTTT	CASRTTGGNSPLHF
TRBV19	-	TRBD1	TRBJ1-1	TGTGCCAGTAGTGTGGGACAGGGGGCCCCTGAAGCTTTCTTT	CASSVGQGAPEAFF
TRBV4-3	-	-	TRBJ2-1	TGCGCCAGCAGCCAAGAAGGGACGGGAGCTGGTGAGCAGTTCTTC	CASSQEGTGAGEQFF
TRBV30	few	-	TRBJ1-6	TGTGCCTGGATGAAGGATAGCGCTTCACCCCTCCACTTT	CAWMKDSASPLHF
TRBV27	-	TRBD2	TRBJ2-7	TGTGCCAGCGCCCGGACTAGCGGCTACGAGCAGTACTTC	CASARTSGYEQYF
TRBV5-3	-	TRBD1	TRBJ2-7	TGTGCCAGAAGGCCCGGGACAGGTATTCCCTACGAGCAGTACTTC	CARRPGTGIPYEQYF
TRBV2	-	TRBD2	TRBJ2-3	TGTGCCAGCAGGACTAGCGGGGGCACAGATACGCAGTATTTT	CASRTSGGTDTQYF
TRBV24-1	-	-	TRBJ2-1	TGTGCCACCAGTGATCCGTACGGCAGGGGACGATACAATGAGCAGTTCTTC	CATSDPYGRGRYNEQFF
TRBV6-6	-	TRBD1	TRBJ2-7	TGTGCCAGCAGTTACTCAAGGACAGGGTGGAGGGTTGAGCAGTACTTC	CASSYSRTGWRVEQYF
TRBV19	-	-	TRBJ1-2	TGTGCCAGTAGTATAGCCCAGGGCCCCTATGGCTACACCTTC	CASSIAQGPYGYTF
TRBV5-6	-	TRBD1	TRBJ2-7	TGTGCCAGCAGCCGGGACAGTGGGGGCTACGAGCAGTACTTC	CASSRDSGGYEQYF
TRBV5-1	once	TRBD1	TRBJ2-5	TGCGCCAGCAGCTACCGGGACAGGGGGAGGGAGACCCAGTACTTC	CASSYRDRGRETQYF
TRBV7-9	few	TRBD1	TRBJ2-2	TGTGCCAGCGGGACAGGGGTTACCGGGGAGCTGTTTTTT	CASGTGVTGELFF